This paragraph reports one T cell receptor beta chain. Its antigen is not known. This CDR3 is also generated by other DNA sequences in the sample. In the CD4+ fraction, cells were divided into CD45RA+ naive and CD45RA-negative memory subsets. Sorted subsets were amplified in replicate PCRs using around 0.2 ug DNA, 30,000 to 35,000 T cell genomes. TCRdb keeps only in-frame clones here, not all; method: immunoSEQ multiplex PCR. The data show 2,500,000 or so clones, 80% to 95% seen once. These data are taken from a study of shared clonotypes between healthy human individuals. Study-level results: A handful of donors held about 4.6% of naive CD4 clonotypes in common. Generally, estimated richness proved larger in naive subsets than it did in memory subsets.

V lost 6 bases and J lost 2, with 7 bases in between. This CDR3 comprises 12 residues. Germline loops: CDR1 MDHEN, CDR2 SYDVKM. This TCR was recovered from a man between 18 and 29 years old in good health. Some clones in this sample may be carry-over from other donors' samples. The sequencing sample was made of naive CD4+ T cells from PBMCs. Subset: CD45RA+ positively selected. The chain couples TRBV28 to TRBJ1-2; no clear D gene. The CDR3 bases are TGTGCCAGCAGCCCCCTCAACTATGGCTACACCTTC. Translated: CASSPLNYGYTF.